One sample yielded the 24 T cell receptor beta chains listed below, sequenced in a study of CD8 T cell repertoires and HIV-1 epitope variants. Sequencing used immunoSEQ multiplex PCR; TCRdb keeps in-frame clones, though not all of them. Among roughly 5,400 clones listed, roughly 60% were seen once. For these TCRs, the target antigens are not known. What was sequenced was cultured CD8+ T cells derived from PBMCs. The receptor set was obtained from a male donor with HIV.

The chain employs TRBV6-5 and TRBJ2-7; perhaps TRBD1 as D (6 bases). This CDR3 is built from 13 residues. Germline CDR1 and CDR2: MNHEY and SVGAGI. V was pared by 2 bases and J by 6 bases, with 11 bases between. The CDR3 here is CASSYGAQGEQYF. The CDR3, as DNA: TGTGCCAGCAGTTACGGGGCACAGGGCGAGCAGTACTTC.

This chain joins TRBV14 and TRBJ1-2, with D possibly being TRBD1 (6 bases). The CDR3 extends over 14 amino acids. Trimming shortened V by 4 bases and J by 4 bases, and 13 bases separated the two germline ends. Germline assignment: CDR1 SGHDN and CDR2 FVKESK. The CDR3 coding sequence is TGTGCCAGCAGCCCCACGGAGGGGGTCTATGGCTACACCTTC. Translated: CASSPTEGVYGYTF.

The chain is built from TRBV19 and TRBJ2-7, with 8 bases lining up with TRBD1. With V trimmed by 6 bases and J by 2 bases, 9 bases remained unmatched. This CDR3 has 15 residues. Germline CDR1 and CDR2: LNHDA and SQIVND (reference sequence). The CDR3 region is CASSFGTGNTYEQYF. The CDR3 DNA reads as TGTGCCAGTAGCTTCGGGACAGGCAATACCTACGAGCAGTACTTC.

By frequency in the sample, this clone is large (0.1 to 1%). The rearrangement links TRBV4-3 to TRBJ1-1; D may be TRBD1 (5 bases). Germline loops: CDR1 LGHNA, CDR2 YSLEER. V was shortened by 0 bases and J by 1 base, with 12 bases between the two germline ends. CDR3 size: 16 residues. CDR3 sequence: CASSQDVGQGNTEAFF. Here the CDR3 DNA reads TGCGCCAGCAGCCAAGATGTTGGGCAGGGGAACACTGAAGCTTTCTTT.

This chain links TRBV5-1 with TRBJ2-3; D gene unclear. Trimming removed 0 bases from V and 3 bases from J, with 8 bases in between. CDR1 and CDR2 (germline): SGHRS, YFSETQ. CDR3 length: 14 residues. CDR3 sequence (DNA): TGCGCCAGCAGCTTGGTTCTGTCGACAGATACGCAGTATTTT. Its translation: CASSLVLSTDTQYF. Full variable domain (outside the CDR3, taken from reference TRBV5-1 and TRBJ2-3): KAGVTQTPRYLIKTRGQQVTLSCSPISGHRSVSWYQQTPGQGLQFLFEYFSETQRNKGNFPGRFSGRQFSNSRSEMNVSTLELGDSALYLCASSLVLSTDTQYFGPGTRLTVL.

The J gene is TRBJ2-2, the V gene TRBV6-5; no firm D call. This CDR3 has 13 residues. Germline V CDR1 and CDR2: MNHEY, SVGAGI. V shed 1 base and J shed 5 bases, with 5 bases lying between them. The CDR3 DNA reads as TGTGCCAGCAGTTACTACAGTACCGGGGAGCTGTTTTTT. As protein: CASSYYSTGELFF.

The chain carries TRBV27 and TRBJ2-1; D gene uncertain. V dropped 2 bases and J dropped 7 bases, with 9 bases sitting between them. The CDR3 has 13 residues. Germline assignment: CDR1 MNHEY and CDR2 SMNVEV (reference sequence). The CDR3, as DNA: TGTGCCAGCAGTTTAGGGAATTTGAATGAGCAGTTCTTC. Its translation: CASSLGNLNEQFF.

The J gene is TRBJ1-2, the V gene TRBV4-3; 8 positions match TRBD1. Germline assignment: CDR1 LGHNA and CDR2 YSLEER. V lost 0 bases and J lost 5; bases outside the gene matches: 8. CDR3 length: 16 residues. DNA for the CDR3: TGCGCCAGCAGCCAAGATCGCAGTGGACAGGGTTATGGCTACACCTTC. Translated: CASSQDRSGQGYGYTF.

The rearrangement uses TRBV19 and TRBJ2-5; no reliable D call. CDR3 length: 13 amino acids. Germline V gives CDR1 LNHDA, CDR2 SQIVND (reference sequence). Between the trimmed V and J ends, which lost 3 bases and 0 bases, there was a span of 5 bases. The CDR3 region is CASSMRNQETQYF. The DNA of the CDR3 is TGTGCCAGTAGTATGAGAAACCAAGAGACCCAGTACTTC. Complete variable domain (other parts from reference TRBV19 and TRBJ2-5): DGGITQSPKYLFRKEGQNVTLSCEQNLNHDAMYWYRQDPGQGLRLIYYSQIVNDFQKGDIAEGYSVSREKKESFPLTVTSAQKNPTAFYLCASSMRNQETQYFGPGTRLLVL.

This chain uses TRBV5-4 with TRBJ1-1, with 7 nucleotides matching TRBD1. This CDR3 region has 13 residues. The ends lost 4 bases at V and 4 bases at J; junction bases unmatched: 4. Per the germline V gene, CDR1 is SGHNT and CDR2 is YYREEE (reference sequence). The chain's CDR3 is CASSQQGGTEAFF. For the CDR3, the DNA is TGTGCCAGCAGCCAGCAGGGGGGCACTGAAGCTTTCTTT. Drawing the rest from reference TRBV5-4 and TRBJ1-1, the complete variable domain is ETGVTQSPTHLIKTRGQQVTLRCSSQSGHNTVSWYQQALGQGPQFIFQYYREEENGRGNFPPRFSGLQFPNYSSELNVNALELDDSALYLCASSQQGGTEAFFGQGTRLTVV.

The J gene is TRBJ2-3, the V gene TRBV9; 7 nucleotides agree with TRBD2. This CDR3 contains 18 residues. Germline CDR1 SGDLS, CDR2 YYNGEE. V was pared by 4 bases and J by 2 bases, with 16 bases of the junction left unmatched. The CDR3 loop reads CASSPSTLGLILTDTQYF. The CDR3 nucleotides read TGTGCCAGCAGCCCAAGTACGTTGGGACTAATCCTCACAGATACGCAGTATTTT.

The CDR3 nucleotides are TGTGCCAGCAGTTCCCCGACTATTTACAATGAGCAGTTCTTC. Protein: CASSSPTIYNEQFF. This chain connects TRBV6-6 to TRBJ2-1; tentatively, D is TRBD2 (5 bases). Trimming pared 4 bases from V and 4 bases from J, leaving 11 bases between. Per germline, CDR1 MNHNY and CDR2 SVGAGI (reference sequence). The CDR3 contains 14 residues.

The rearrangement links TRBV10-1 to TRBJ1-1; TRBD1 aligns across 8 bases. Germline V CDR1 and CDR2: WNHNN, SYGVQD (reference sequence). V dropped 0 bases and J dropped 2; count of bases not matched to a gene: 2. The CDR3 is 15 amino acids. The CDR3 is CASSESDRGNTEAFF. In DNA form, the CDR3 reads TGCGCCAGCAGTGAGTCTGACAGGGGCAACACTGAAGCTTTCTTT.

The CDR3 nucleotides are TGTGCCAGCAGGTTCTGGGACGGCGATAGCAATCAGCCCCAGCATTTT. Amino acid sequence: CASRFWDGDSNQPQHF. The chain carries TRBV2 and TRBJ1-5; D is perhaps TRBD1 (5 bases). Between the trimmed V and J ends, which lost 6 bases and 0 bases, there was a span of 15 bases. Looked up from germline, CDR1 is SNHLY and CDR2 is FYNNEI. CDR3 length equals 16 residues.

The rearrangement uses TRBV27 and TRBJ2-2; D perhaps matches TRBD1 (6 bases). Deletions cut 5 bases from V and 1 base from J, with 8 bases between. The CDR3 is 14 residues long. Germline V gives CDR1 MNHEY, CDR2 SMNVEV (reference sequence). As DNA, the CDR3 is TGTGCCAGCAGTCCAGGGGTGAACACCGGGGAGCTGTTTTTT. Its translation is CASSPGVNTGELFF.

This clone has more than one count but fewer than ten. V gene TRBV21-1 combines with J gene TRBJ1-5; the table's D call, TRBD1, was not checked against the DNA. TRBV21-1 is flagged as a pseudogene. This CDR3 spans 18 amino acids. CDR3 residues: CASSGKTQGINSNQPQHF. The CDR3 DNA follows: TGTGCCAGCAGCGGTAAGACGCAGGGGATTAATAGCAATCAGCCCCAGCATTTT.

The DNA for the CDR3 is TGTGCCAGCAGCTTAGTCGGTGACGAGCAGTACTTC. Translation gives CASSLVGDEQYF. V usage is TRBV7-2 and J usage is TRBJ2-7; D is unresolved. The CDR3 length is 12 residues. The germline V gene has CDR1 SGHTA and CDR2 FQGNSA. The germline V and J ends were trimmed by 1 base and 5 bases, with 6 bases remaining between them.

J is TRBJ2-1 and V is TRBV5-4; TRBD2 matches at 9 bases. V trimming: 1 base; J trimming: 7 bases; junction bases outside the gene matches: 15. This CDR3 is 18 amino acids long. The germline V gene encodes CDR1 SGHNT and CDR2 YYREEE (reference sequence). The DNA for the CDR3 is TGTGCCAGCAGCTTGAAAGTTTTAGGTCTAGCGGGAAATAATGAGCAGTTCTTC. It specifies CASSLKVLGLAGNNEQFF.

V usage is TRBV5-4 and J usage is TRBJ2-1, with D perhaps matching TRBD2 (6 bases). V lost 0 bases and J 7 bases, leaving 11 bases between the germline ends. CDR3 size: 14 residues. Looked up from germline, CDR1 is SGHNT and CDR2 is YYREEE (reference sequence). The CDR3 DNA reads TGTGCCAGCAGCTTGGGGGGACTTCTGAATGAGCAGTTCTTC. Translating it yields CASSLGGLLNEQFF.

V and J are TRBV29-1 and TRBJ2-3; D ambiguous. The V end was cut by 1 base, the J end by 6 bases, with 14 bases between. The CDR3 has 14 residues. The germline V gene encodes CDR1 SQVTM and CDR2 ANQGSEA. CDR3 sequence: CSVEGLRALDTQYF. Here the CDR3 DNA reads TGCAGCGTTGAAGGCCTCCGGGCTCTGGATACGCAGTATTTT.

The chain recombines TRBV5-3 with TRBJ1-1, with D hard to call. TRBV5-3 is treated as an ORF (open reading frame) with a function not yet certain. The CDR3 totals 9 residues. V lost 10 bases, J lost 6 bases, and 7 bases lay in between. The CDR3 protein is CAESAEAFF. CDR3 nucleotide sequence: TGTGCCGAGAGCGCTGAAGCTTTCTTT.

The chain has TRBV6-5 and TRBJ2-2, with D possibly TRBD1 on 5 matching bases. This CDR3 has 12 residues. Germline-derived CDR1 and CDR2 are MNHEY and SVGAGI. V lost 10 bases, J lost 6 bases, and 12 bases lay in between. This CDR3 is CATDSSSGELFF. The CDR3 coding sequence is TGTGCCACCGACAGTTCGTCCGGGGAGCTGTTTTTT.

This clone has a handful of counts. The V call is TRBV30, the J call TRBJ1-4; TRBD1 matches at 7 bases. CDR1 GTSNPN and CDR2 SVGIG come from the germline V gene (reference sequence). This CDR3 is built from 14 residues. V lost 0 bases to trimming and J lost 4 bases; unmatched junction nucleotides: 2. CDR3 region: CAWSVGQVNEKLFF. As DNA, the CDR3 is TGTGCCTGGAGTGTTGGACAGGTTAATGAAAAACTGTTTTTT.

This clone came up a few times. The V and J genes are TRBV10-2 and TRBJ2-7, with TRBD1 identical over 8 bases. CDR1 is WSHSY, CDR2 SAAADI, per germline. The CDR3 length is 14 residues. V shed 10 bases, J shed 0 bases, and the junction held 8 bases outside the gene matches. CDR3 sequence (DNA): TGCGCCACTTCGAGACAGGGGAGCTCCTACGAGCAGTACTTC. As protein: CATSRQGSSYEQYF.